This T cell receptor (beta chain) was retrieved from a study of T cell changes during pregnancy in multiple sclerosis. The assay was immunoSEQ multiplex PCR, and TCRdb's table has in-frame clones only and misses some. Of approximately 66,000 clones listed, roughly 92% are singletons. CDR1 and CDR2 (germline): SGHDT, YYEEEE. The CDR3 consists of 15 residues. J lost 4 bases, V lost 1 base, and 7 bases had no gene match. The TCR originated in a female donor in good health, enrolled as a control in a pregnancy study. Specimen: peripheral blood, collected in the third trimester of pregnancy. V is TRBV5-6 and J is TRBJ2-5; TRBD1 aligns across 7 bases. CDR3 sequence (DNA): TGTGCCAGCAGCTTGAATCAACAGGGGACAGAGACCCAGTACTTC. Translation gives CASSLNQQGTETQYF. Using reference TRBV5-6 and TRBJ2-5 for the parts outside the CDR3, the full variable domain is DAGVTQSPTHLIKTRGQQVTLRCSPKSGHDTVSWYQQALGQGPQFIFQYYEEEERQRGNFPDRFSGHQFPNYSSELNVNALLLGDSALYLCASSLNQQGTETQYFGPGTRLLVL.